The TCR beta chain under discussion was sequenced for a study of blood T cell repertoires in COVID-19. Germline V lookup: CDR1 SGHTA, CDR2 FQGTGA. The V segment lost 2 bases and the J segment 4 bases; nucleotides outside the gene matches: 2. CDR3 length: 14 amino acids. Per the original data handling: Estimated nucleated cell counts came from reference gene primer amplification. Profiling relied on immunoSEQ multiplex PCR, and the TCRdb table lists in-frame clones only, not all of them. V and J calls plus clone size are reproduced from that table; the DNA served to infer D and trimming. The sample lists around 140,000 clones; approximately 80% were seen once.

This chain connects TRBV7-3 to TRBJ2-3; 8 positions agree with TRBD2. Sequenced material: peripheral blood. The TCR was taken from a human donor in a cohort sampled during active COVID-19. CDR3 residues: CASSLRREADTQYF. The CDR3, as DNA: TGTGCCAGCAGCTTACGGCGGGAGGCAGATACGCAGTATTTT.